This is a list of T cell receptor beta chains from one sample in a study of T cells in Graves' hyperthyroidism and ophthalmopathy. TCRdb independently ran MiXCR on the multiplex PCR reads; one entry per CDR3 protein. The sample holds about 98,000 distinct CDR3 sequences, approximately 42% seen once. Sequencing used peripheral blood or thyroid tissue (not recorded which). These TCRs come from a woman younger than 45 with Graves' hyperthyroidism. Each CDR3 is given with its conserved first and last residue. D genes are given only for firm matches. Size tells how often a clone was seen (once, few, many) or the class of an expanded clone, and some rows leave it out.

v_gene,d_gene,abundance,j_gene,CDR3aa,CDR3nt
TRBV10-3,TRBD2,once,TRBJ2-5,CAISKLAVQETQYF,TGTGCCATCAGCAAACTAGCGGTCCAAGAGACCCAGTACTTC
TRBV12-3/TRBV12-4,NA,few,TRBJ2-3,CASSLNLARVGDTQYF,TGTGCCAGCAGTTTAAATCTAGCCCGAGTGGGGGATACGCAGTATTTT
TRBV5-6,TRBD1,many,TRBJ1-3,CASSLSPGGYGNTIYF,TGTGCCAGCAGCTTGTCCCCAGGGGGTTATGGAAACACCATATATTTT
TRBV29-1,NA,once,TRBJ2-7,CSATGPEQYF,TGCAGCGCAACCGGGCCCGAGCAGTACTTC
TRBV9,NA,NA,TRBJ1-4,CASSVSGPTEKLFF,TGTGCCAGCAGCGTATCCGGGCCTACGGAAAAACTGTTTTTT
TRBV2,NA,NA,TRBJ2-7,CASSAGTSSSYERYF,TGTGCCAGCAGTGCGGGGACGTCAAGCTCCTACGAGCGGTACTTC
TRBV28,NA,many,TRBJ2-7,CASSSPYEQYF,TGTGCCAGCAGTTCGCCCTACGAGCAGTACTTC
TRBV5-5,TRBD1,many,TRBJ1-2,CASSHRTGFGYGYTF,TGTGCCAGCAGCCATAGGACAGGGTTTGGCTATGGCTACACCTTC
TRBV11-2,NA,NA,TRBJ1-5,CASTFGTSGNQHF,TGTGCCAGCACCTTTGGGACTAGCGGGAACCAGCATTTT
TRBV24-1,NA,NA,TRBJ1-2,CATSDPTSFYGYTF,TGTGCCACCAGTGATCCGACGTCCTTCTATGGCTACACCTTC
TRBV2,NA,many,TRBJ1-1,CASSGYRVNTEAFF,TGTGCCAGCAGTGGGTACAGGGTGAACACTGAAGCTTTCTTT
TRBV7-3,NA,NA,TRBJ1-6,CASSLGTTSNSPLHF,TGTGCCAGCAGCCTCGGGACAACCTCTAATTCACCCCTCCACTTT
TRBV10-3,NA,medium-sized,TRBJ1-1,CAISDRGMNTEAFF,TGTGCCATCAGTGATAGGGGGATGAACACTGAAGCTTTCTTT
TRBV7-9,NA,NA,TRBJ2-7,CASSRQEVRYEQYF,TGTGCCAGCAGCCGCCAGGAGGTCCGCTACGAGCAGTACTTC
TRBV7-8,NA,many,TRBJ2-3,CASSLRGAATDTQYF,TGTGCCAGCAGCTTACGCGGAGCGGCCACAGATACGCAGTATTTT
TRBV2,NA,many,TRBJ1-1,CASKGWMNTEAFF,TGTGCCAGCAAAGGGTGGATGAACACTGAAGCTTTCTTT
TRBV5-1,NA,many,TRBJ1-2,CASRLGGDVVGYTF,TGCGCCAGCAGGTTGGGGGGCGATGTCGTTGGCTACACCTTC
TRBV5-1,NA,many,TRBJ2-7,CASSLAREQYF,TGCGCCAGCAGCTTGGCCCGGGAGCAGTACTTC
TRBV7-2,TRBD1,many,TRBJ2-7,CASSSYRGSYYEQYF,TGTGCCAGCAGCTCCTACAGGGGTAGTTACTACGAGCAGTACTTC
TRBV20-1,TRBD2,NA,TRBJ2-5,CSGGTSGQTQYF,TGCAGTGGGGGGACTAGCGGTCAGACCCAGTACTTC
TRBV11-2,NA,many,TRBJ1-1,CASSLDRGAPEAFF,TGTGCCAGCAGCTTAGATCGCGGGGCTCCTGAAGCTTTCTTT
TRBV6-1,NA,many,TRBJ2-7,CASSRSPSYEQYF,TGTGCCAGCAGTCGCAGCCCTTCCTACGAGCAGTACTTC